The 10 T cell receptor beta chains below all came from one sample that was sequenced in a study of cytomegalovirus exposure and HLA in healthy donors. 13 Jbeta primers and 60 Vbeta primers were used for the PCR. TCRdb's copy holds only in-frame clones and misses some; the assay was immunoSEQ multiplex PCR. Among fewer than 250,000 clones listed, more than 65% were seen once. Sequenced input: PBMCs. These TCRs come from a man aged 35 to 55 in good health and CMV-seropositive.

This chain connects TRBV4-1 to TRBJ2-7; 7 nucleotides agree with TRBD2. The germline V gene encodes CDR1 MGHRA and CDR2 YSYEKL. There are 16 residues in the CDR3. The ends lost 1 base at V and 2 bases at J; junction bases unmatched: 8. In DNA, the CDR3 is TGCGCCAGCAGCCAAGGGGGAGGGGTAGGGGCCTACGAGCAGTACTTC. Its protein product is CASSQGGGVGAYEQYF.

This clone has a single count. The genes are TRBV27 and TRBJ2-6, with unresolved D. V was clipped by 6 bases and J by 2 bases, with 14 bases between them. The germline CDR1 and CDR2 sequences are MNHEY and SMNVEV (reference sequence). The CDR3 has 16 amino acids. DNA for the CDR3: TGTGCCAGCAGACCGTCCTTGGCGGCTGGGGCCAACGTCCTGACTTTC. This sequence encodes CASRPSLAAGANVLTF.

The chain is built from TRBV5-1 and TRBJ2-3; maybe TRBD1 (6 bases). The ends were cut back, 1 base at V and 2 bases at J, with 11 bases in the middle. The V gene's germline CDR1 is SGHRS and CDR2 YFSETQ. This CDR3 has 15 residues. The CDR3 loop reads CASSLPGQYTDTQYF. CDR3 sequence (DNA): TGCGCCAGCAGCTTGCCCGGACAGTACACAGATACGCAGTATTTT. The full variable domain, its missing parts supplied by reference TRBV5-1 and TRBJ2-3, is KAGVTQTPRYLIKTRGQQVTLSCSPISGHRSVSWYQQTPGQGLQFLFEYFSETQRNKGNFPGRFSGRQFSNSRSEMNVSTLELGDSALYLCASSLPGQYTDTQYFGPGTRLTVL.

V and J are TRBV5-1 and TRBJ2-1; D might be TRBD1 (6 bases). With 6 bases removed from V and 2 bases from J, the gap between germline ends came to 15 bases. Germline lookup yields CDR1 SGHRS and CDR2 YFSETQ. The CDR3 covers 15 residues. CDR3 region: CASTGEGPAYNEQFF. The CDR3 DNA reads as TGCGCCAGCACAGGGGAAGGACCCGCCTACAATGAGCAGTTCTTC.

The CDR3 reads CASSLSTANQPQHF. CDR3 nucleotides: TGTGCCAGCAGCTTGTCGACAGCCAATCAGCCCCAGCATTTT. The rearrangement uses TRBV7-2 and TRBJ1-5, with TRBD1 as a possible D gene (5 bases). The germline CDR1 and CDR2 sequences are SGHTA and FQGNSA. The CDR3 spans 14 residues. Between the trimmed V and J ends, which lost 3 bases and 3 bases, there was a span of 9 bases.

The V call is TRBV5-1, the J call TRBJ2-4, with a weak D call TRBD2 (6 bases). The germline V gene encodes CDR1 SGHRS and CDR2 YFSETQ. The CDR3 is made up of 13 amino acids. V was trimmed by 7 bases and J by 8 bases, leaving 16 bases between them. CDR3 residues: CASQGLGFDIQYF. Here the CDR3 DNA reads TGCGCCAGCCAGGGACTTGGGTTTGACATTCAGTACTTC.

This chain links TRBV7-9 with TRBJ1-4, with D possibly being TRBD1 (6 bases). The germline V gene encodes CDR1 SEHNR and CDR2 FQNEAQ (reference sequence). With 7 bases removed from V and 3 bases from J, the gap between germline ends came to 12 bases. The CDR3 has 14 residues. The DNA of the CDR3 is TGTGCCAGCACCCAGGGGTTATCTAATGAAAAACTGTTTTTT. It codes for CASTQGLSNEKLFF.

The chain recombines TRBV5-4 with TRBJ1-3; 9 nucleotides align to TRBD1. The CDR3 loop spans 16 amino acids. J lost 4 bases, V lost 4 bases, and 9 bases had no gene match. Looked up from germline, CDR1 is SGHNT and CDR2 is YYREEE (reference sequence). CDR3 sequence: CASSQDSGTGGNTIYF. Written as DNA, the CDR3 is TGTGCCAGCAGCCAAGATAGCGGGACAGGGGGAAACACCATATATTTT.

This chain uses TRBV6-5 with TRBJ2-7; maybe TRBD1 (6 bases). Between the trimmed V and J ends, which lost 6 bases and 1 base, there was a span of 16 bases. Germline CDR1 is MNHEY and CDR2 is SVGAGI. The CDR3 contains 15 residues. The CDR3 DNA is TGTGCCAGCAGCTTTCTACAGGGCTCTTCCTACGAGCAGTACTTC. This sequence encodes CASSFLQGSSYEQYF.

CDR3 sequence (DNA): TGTGCCAGCGGGTGGCAGGGCCGCTCTGGGGCCAACGTCCTGACTTTC. It translates to CASGWQGRSGANVLTF. The chain combines TRBV2 with TRBJ2-6; possibly TRBD1 for D (5 bases). The germline V gene has CDR1 SNHLY and CDR2 FYNNEI. Trimming took off 8 bases at V and 0 bases at J, with 14 bases between the two ends. The CDR3 is 16 amino acids.